A selection of T cell receptor beta chains follows, all from one sample in a study of T cell repertoires in cytomegalovirus infection. TCRdb redid the calling of the reads with MiXCR, one entry per CDR3 protein. This table has around 290,000 distinct CDR3 sequences, about 25% appearing once. The specimen sequenced was PBMCs. The receptor set was obtained from a human donor in good health (CMV status not recorded). Some clones in this sample may be carry-over from other donors' samples. Both conserved end residues are part of each CDR3. D genes are given only for firm matches. Clone size is given for some rows only: seen once, a few or many times, or a class if the clone is expanded.

TRBJ2-3 | TRBD2 | TRBV20-1 | . | CSARDPGRNTDTQYF | TGCAGTGCTAGAGATCCCGGGAGGAACACAGATACGCAGTATTTT
TRBJ2-1 | TRBD2 | TRBV6-2/TRBV6-3 | . | CASSRRTSDNNEQFF | TGTGCCAGCAGTAGAAGGACTAGCGACAACAATGAGCAGTTCTTC
TRBJ1-5 | . | TRBV29-1 | few | CSVAGTGNQPQHF | TGCAGCGTAGCCGGGACTGGCAATCAGCCCCAGCATTTT
TRBJ2-1 | TRBD2 | TRBV6-2/TRBV6-3 | . | CASSYRAGGPNEQFF | TGTGCCAGCAGTTACCGAGCGGGGGGGCCAAATGAGCAGTTCTTC
TRBJ2-7 | TRBD1 | TRBV7-2 | many | CASSPSGQGGEQYF | TGTGCCAGCAGCCCATCGGGACAGGGGGGCGAGCAGTACTTC
TRBJ2-2 | . | TRBV28 | . | CANSLAEWELFF | TGTGCCAACAGTTTGGCTGAGTGGGAGCTGTTTTTT
TRBJ1-2 | . | TRBV7-2 | many | CASSPKTALTYGYTF | TGTGCCAGCAGCCCAAAGACAGCGCTAACATATGGCTACACCTTC
TRBJ1-1 | . | TRBV14 | few | CASSQDGTGTEAFF | TGTGCCAGCAGCCAAGATGGTACAGGGACTGAAGCTTTCTTT
TRBJ2-6 | TRBD1 | TRBV7-2 | many | CASSNRGAGANVLTF | TGTGCCAGCAGCAACAGGGGAGCTGGGGCCAACGTCCTGACTTTC
TRBJ1-4 | . | TRBV25-1 | few | CASSTTNEKLFF | TGTGCCAGCTCTACAACTAATGAAAAACTGTTTTTT
TRBJ2-1 | . | TRBV7-2 | many | CASSLGGGLRNEQFF | TGTGCCAGCAGCTTAGGGGGGGGGCTAAGGAATGAGCAGTTCTTC
TRBJ2-3 | . | TRBV6-2/TRBV6-3 | few | CASKVVSGRSPDTQYF | TGTGCCAGCAAGGTAGTTAGTGGGAGAAGCCCAGATACGCAGTATTTT
TRBJ2-7 | TRBD2 | TRBV6-2/TRBV6-3 | . | CASRRGDSYEQYF | TGTGCCAGCAGGCGGGGGGACTCCTACGAGCAGTACTTC
TRBJ1-5 | TRBD1 | TRBV6-1 | few | CASSRTGDNQPQHF | TGTGCCAGCAGTCGGACAGGGGACAATCAGCCCCAGCATTTT
TRBJ1-6 | . | TRBV7-2 | many | CASSLVGQNSPLHF | TGTGCCAGCAGCTTAGTAGGCCAAAATTCACCCCTCCACTTT
TRBJ2-7 | . | TRBV29-1 | . | CSVRGASYEQYF | TGCAGCGTTCGGGGCGCCAGCTACGAGCAGTACTTC
TRBJ1-3 | . | TRBV28 | few | CASSPAGNTIYF | TGTGCCAGCAGTCCCGCCGGAAACACCATATATTTT
TRBJ1-6 | . | TRBV6-1 | few | CASRIRAGSDSPLHF | TGTGCCAGCAGGATAAGGGCAGGATCGGATTCACCCCTCCACTTT
TRBJ2-7 | . | TRBV7-2 | many | CASSLAVSYEQYF | TGTGCCAGCAGCTTAGCTGTTTCCTACGAGCAGTACTTC
TRBJ2-7 | . | TRBV28 | . | CASSYRDLLRKQYF | TGTGCCAGCAGCTACCGGGACCTACTTCGTAAGCAGTACTTC
TRBJ1-1 | . | TRBV15 | . | CATSRRQNTEAFF | TGTGCCACCAGCCGTAGACAGAACACTGAAGCTTTCTTT
TRBJ2-3 | TRBD1 | TRBV7-9 | few | CASSFRQGGGDTQYF | TGTGCCAGCAGCTTCCGACAGGGTGGAGGAGATACGCAGTATTTT
TRBJ1-4 | TRBD1 | TRBV4-1 | . | CASSQQRGLDEKLFF | TGCGCCAGCAGCCAGCAAAGGGGGCTGGATGAAAAACTGTTTTTT
TRBJ2-1 | TRBD2 | TRBV29-1 | . | CSVYPATSVNEQFF | TGCAGCGTCTACCCCGCGACTAGCGTGAATGAGCAGTTCTTC
TRBJ2-4 | TRBD1 | TRBV7-2 | many | CASSRTGLIDIQYF | TGTGCCAGCAGCCGGACAGGGTTAATTGACATTCAGTACTTC
TRBJ2-1 | . | TRBV20-1 | few | CSGSSGSSYNEQFF | TGCAGTGGAAGCTCCGGGAGCTCCTACAATGAGCAGTTCTTC
TRBJ2-7 | . | TRBV6-2/TRBV6-3 | few | CASSYGGHLSYEQYF | TGTGCCAGCAGTTACGGAGGGCACCTCTCCTACGAGCAGTACTTC
TRBJ2-1 | . | TRBV19 | few | CASSGNRYNEQFF | TGTGCCAGTAGTGGAAACAGGTACAATGAGCAGTTCTTC